This T cell receptor beta chain was identified in a study of blood T cell repertoires in COVID-19. The CDR3 runs to 17 residues. The V and J ends lost 4 bases and 6 bases, in that order; junction bases with no gene match: 15. The germline V gene has CDR1 SGHNT and CDR2 YENEEA. Here immunoSEQ multiplex PCR was the method, and the copy in TCRdb shows in-frame clones only, minus some. The sample contains 150,000 to 200,000 clones, 87% of which appear only once. The rearrangement uses TRBV11-3 and TRBJ2-1; TRBD2 aligns across 7 bases. The source material was peripheral blood. This clonotype was sampled from a human donor in a cohort sampled during active COVID-19. The CDR3 DNA follows: TGTGCCAGCAGCTCCCCCGGACCCGGGACTATGGCCAATGAGCAGTTCTTC. It encodes CASSSPGPGTMANEQFF. The complete variable domain, with remaining parts taken from reference TRBV11-3 and TRBJ2-1, reads EAGVVQSPRYKIIEKKQPVAFWCNPISGHNTLYWYLQNLGQGPELLIRYENEEAVDDSQLPKDRFSAERLKGVDSTLKIQPAELGDSAVYLCASSSPGPGTMANEQFFGPGTRLTVL.